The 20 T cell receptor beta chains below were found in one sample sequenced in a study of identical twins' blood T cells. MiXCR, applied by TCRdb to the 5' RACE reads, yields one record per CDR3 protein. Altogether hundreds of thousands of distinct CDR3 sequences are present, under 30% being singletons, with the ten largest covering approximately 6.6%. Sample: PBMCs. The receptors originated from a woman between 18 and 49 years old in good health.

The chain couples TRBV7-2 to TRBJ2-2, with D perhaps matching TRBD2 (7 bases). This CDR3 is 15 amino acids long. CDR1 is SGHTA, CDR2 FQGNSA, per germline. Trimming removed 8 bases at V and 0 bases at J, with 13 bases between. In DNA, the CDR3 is TGTGCCAGCTCCCGGGGGGCCTCGAACACCGGGGAGCTGTTTTTT. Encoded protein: CASSRGASNTGELFF.

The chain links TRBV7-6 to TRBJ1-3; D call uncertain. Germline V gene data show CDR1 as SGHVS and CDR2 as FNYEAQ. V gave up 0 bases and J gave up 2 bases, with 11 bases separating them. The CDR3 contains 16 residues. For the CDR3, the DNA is TGTGCCAGCAGCTTAGCGACACCCGGCGCTGGAAACACCATATATTTT. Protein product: CASSLATPGAGNTIYF.

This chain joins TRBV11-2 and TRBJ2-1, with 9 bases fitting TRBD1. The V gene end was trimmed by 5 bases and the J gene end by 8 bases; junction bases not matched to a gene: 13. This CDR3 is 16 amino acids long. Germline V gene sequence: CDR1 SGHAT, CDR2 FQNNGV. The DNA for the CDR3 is TGTGCCAGCAGCCTAAATCCGGGACAGGGAAACGATGAGCAGTTCTTC. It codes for CASSLNPGQGNDEQFF.

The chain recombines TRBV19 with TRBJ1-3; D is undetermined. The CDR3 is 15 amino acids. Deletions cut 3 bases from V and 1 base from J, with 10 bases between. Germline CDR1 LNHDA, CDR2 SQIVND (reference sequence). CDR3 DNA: TGTGCCAGTAGTATTCGTCGGCAATCTGGAAACACCATATATTTT. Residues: CASSIRRQSGNTIYF.

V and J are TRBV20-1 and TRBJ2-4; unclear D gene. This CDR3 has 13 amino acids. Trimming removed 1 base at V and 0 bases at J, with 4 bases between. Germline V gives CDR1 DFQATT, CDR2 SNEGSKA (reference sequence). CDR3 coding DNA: TGCAGTGCTAGAGCGGGAGCCAAAAACATTCAGTACTTC. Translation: CSARAGAKNIQYF.

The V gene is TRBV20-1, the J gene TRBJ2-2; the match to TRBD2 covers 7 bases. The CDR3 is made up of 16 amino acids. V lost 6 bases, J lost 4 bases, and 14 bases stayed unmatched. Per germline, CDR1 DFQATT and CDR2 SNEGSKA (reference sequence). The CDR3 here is CSASSGGGIPTGELFF. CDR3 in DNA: TGCAGTGCAAGCTCGGGGGGAGGGATCCCCACCGGGGAGCTGTTTTTT.

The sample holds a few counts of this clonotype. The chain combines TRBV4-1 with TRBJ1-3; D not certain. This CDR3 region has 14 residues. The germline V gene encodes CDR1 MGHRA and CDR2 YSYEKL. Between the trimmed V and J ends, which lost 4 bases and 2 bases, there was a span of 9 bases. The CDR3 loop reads CASSPSAPGNTIYF. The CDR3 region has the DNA TGCGCCAGCAGCCCCTCGGCACCTGGAAACACCATATATTTT.

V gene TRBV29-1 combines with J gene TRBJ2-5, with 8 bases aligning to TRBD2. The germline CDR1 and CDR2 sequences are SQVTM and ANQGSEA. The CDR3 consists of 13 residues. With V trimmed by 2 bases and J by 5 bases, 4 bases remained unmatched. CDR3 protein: CSVERLARETQYF. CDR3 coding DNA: TGCAGCGTTGAACGACTAGCGAGGGAGACCCAGTACTTC.

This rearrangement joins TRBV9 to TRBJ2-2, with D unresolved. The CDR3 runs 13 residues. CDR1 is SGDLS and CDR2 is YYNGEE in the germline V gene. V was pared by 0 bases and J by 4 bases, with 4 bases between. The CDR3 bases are TGTGCCAGCAGCGTAGTTCTCACCGGGGAGCTGTTTTTT. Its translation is CASSVVLTGELFF.

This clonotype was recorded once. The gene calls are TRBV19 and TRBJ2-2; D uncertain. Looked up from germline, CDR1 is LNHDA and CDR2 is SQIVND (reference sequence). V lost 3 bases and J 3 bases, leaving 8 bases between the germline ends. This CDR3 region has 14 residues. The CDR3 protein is CASSIQEHTGELFF. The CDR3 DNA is TGTGCCAGTAGTATCCAGGAACACACCGGGGAGCTGTTTTTT. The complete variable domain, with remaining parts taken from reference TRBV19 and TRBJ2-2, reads DGGITQSPKYLFRKEGQNVTLSCEQNLNHDAMYWYRQDPGQGLRLIYYSQIVNDFQKGDIAEGYSVSREKKESFPLTVTSAQKNPTAFYLCASSIQEHTGELFFGEGSRLTVL.

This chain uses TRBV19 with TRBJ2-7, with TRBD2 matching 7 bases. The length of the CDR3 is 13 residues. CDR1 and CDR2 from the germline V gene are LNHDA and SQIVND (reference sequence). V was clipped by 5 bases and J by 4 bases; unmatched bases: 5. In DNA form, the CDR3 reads TGTGCCAGTAGTGGAGCGGGATTGTACGAGCAGTACTTC. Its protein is CASSGAGLYEQYF. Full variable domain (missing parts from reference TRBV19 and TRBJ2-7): DGGITQSPKYLFRKEGQNVTLSCEQNLNHDAMYWYRQDPGQGLRLIYYSQIVNDFQKGDIAEGYSVSREKKESFPLTVTSAQKNPTAFYLCASSGAGLYEQYFGPGTRLTVT.

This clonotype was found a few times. CDR3 DNA sequence: TGCAGCGCCGACTACGGCGGAGTTTTCTTT. Protein sequence: CSADYGGVFF. This chain links TRBV29-1 with TRBJ1-1; D is ambiguous. V was clipped by 7 bases and J by 13 bases, with 16 bases between them. The CDR3 has 10 residues. Germline V gene sequence: CDR1 SQVTM, CDR2 ANQGSEA.

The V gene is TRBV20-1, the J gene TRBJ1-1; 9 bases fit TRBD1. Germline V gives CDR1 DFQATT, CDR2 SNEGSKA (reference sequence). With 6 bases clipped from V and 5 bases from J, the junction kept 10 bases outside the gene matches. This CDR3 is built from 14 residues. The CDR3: CSATGTGLRTEAFF. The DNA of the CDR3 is TGCAGTGCCACCGGGACAGGGTTAAGGACTGAAGCTTTCTTT.

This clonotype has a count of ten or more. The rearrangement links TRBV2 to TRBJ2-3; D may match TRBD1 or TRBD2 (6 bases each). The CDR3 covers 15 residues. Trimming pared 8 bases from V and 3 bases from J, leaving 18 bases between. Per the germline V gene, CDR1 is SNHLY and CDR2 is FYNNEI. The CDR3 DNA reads TGTGCCAGCCCGGGGGCACCCATCTGGACAGATACGCAGTATTTT. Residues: CASPGAPIWTDTQYF.

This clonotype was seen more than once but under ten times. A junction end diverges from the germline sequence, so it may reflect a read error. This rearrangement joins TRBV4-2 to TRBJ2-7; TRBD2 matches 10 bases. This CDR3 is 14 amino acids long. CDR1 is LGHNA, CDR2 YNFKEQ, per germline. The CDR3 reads CACSQGLAVYEQYF. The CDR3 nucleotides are TGTGCCTGCAGCCAAGGACTAGCGGTCTACGAGCAGTACTTC.

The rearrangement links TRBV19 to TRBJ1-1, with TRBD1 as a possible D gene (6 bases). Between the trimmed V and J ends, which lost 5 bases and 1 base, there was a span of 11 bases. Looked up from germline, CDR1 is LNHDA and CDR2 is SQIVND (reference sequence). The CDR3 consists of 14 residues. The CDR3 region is CASSWGQANTEAFF. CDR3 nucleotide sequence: TGTGCCAGTAGTTGGGGGCAGGCGAACACTGAAGCTTTCTTT.

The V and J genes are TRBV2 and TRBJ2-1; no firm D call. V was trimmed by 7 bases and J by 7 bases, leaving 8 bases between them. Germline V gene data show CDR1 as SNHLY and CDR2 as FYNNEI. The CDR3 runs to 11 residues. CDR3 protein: CASNQWNEQFF. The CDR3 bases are TGTGCCAGCAATCAATGGAATGAGCAGTTCTTC.

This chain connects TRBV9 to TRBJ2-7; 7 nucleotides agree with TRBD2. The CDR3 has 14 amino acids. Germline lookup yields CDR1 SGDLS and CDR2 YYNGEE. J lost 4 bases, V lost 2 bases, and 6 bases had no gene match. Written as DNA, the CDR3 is TGTGCCAGCAGCGTGGGGGGGACCGAGTACGAGCAGTACTTC. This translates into CASSVGGTEYEQYF.

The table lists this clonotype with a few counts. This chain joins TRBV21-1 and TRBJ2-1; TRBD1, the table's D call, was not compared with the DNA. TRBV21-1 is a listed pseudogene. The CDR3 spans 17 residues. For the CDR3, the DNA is TGTGCCAGCAGCAAAGAAAGGAGGGGAAGGGACAACAATGAGCAGTTCTTC. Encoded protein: CASSKERRGRDNNEQFF.

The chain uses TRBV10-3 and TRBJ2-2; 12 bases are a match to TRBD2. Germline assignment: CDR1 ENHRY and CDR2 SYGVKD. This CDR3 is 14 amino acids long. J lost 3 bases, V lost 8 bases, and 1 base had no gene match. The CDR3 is CAIGLAGHTGELFF. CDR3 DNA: TGTGCCATCGGACTAGCGGGACACACCGGGGAGCTGTTTTTT.